This T cell receptor beta chain comes out of a study of T-cell memory formation after mild COVID-19. The study's findings and limits: From day 15 to 85, contracting clones were balanced between CD4 and CD8, whereas later expanders leaned toward CD4+. The SARS-CoV-2 specificity of second-wave clones reaching peak at day 37 remained unverified. Detection of some responders pre-infection suggested pre-existing cross-reactive memory T cells participated.

The V gene lost 2 bases and the J gene lost 0 bases, with 6 bases spanning the gap. CDR1 and CDR2 from the germline V gene are SGHTA and FQGTGA. CDR3 length equals 14 residues. Note on this clonotype: Its antigen is not known.

Constant-segment primers and 5'RACE yielded cDNA libraries for TCR alpha and TCR beta, each carrying sample barcodes and UMIs. In TCRdb, the 5' RACE reads were re-called with MiXCR into one record per CDR3 protein. Of some 160,000 distinct CDR3 sequences in the sample, 10% to 15% are singletons; the top ten hold roughly 3.4%. The rearrangement links TRBV7-3 to TRBJ2-3; D is uncertain. Material for sequencing was PBMCs or a T cell subset sorted from them (not recorded which). This receptor was obtained from a man younger than 35 who had mild COVID-19 (a few samples of this study predate the infection). Cell type and time point are not known. The CDR3 region is CASSLLPSTDTQYF. The CDR3, as DNA: TGTGCCAGCAGCTTACTGCCTAGCACAGATACGCAGTATTTT.